A single sample is the source of the 23 T cell receptor beta chains below, sequenced in a study of persistence of HIV-infected CD4 T cells. These receptors lack a known antigen. The stimulus was an HIV-1 Gag 15-mer peptide pool, 0.8 to 1 ug/peptide/mL. CD40L/CD69 double-negative CD45RO-high memory CD4+ T cells were collected. The immunoSEQ assay was version 4, run in survey mode. TCRdb's table, derived via immunoSEQ multiplex PCR, lists solely in-frame clones and lacks some. The data show about 64,000 clones, with less than 85% seen just once and over 1.5% held by the top ten. This sample comprised CD4+ T cells sorted from PBMCs after 18-hour stimulation, obtained from a patient who received antiretroviral therapy. The receptors were gathered from an adult man with HIV who was CMV-seropositive.

The chain uses TRBV11-2 and TRBJ2-3; D perhaps matches TRBD1 (7 bases). Germline lookup yields CDR1 SGHAT and CDR2 FQNNGV. The ends were cut back, 4 bases at V and 4 bases at J, with 18 bases in the middle. The CDR3 totals 16 residues. The chain's CDR3 is CASSSAGGQGADTQYF. The CDR3 coding sequence is TGTGCCAGCAGCTCCGCTGGGGGGCAGGGGGCAGATACGCAGTATTTT.

The V gene is TRBV24-1, the J gene TRBJ1-6; the D is unclear. V was pared by 6 bases and J by 6 bases, with 11 bases between. CDR1 is KGHDR, CDR2 SFDVKD, per germline. This CDR3 is built from 14 residues. Here the CDR3 reads CATSSGQANSPLHF. CDR3 in DNA: TGTGCCACCAGTAGCGGGCAGGCTAATTCACCCCTCCACTTT.

The chain joins TRBV4-2 to TRBJ2-6; D perhaps matches TRBD2 (6 bases). CDR1 LGHNA and CDR2 YNFKEQ come from the germline V gene. The CDR3 loop spans 13 amino acids. Trimming pared 6 bases from V and 4 bases from J, leaving 7 bases between. CDR3 protein: CASRGGGANVLTF. CDR3 DNA sequence: TGTGCCAGCAGGGGAGGAGGGGCCAACGTCCTGACTTTC.

As to this clone: One end of the junction does not line up with germline, which may come from a read error. The J gene is TRBJ1-3, the V gene TRBV14, with 7 bases that match TRBD1. The CDR3 runs 15 residues. Germline values: CDR1 SGHDN, CDR2 FVKESK. The CDR3 sequence is CASSGQDSSGSTIYF. DNA of the CDR3: TGTGCCAGTTCAGGACAGGATTCCTCTGGAAGCACCATATATTTT.

The chain links TRBV6-5 to TRBJ1-1; D remains ambiguous. This CDR3 is 13 amino acids long. Germline V lookup: CDR1 MNHEY, CDR2 SVGAGI. Trimming removed 7 bases from V and 0 bases from J, with 9 bases in between. CDR3 sequence reads: CASTLGMNTEAFF. The CDR3 DNA reads as TGTGCCAGCACCCTGGGGATGAACACTGAAGCTTTCTTT.

This clone is a singleton in its sample. This chain uses TRBV18 with TRBJ2-7; D is perhaps TRBD1 or TRBD2 (5 bases each). This CDR3 has 13 residues. In germline, CDR1 is KGHSH, CDR2 LQKENI. Trimming stripped 3 bases from V and 1 base from J, with 7 bases between. This CDR3 reads CASSPGTSYEQYF. The DNA for the CDR3 is TGTGCCAGCTCACCGGGGACGTCCTACGAGCAGTACTTC.

The chain recombines TRBV6-5 with TRBJ1-3; D perhaps matches TRBD1 (6 bases). Per germline, CDR1 MNHEY and CDR2 SVGAGI. V was clipped by 6 bases and J by 0 bases, with 12 bases between them. The CDR3 extends over 15 amino acids. CDR3 nucleotide sequence: TGTGCCAGCAGAATGGACAGAAGCTCTGGAAACACCATATATTTT. This translates into CASRMDRSSGNTIYF.

This clone occurred once. The CDR3 spells CASSNSNYGYTF. Here the CDR3 DNA reads TGTGCCAGCAGTAACAGCAACTATGGCTACACCTTC. The V and J genes are TRBV28 and TRBJ1-2; no reliable D call. The germline CDR1 and CDR2 sequences are MDHEN and SYDVKM. The CDR3 is made up of 12 amino acids. V was pared by 5 bases and J by 2 bases, with 6 bases between.

The rearrangement links TRBV9 to TRBJ1-2; D not certain. The CDR3 loop spans 13 amino acids. The germline V gene encodes CDR1 SGDLS and CDR2 YYNGEE. Between the trimmed V and J ends, which lost 7 bases and 7 bases, there was a span of 17 bases. The DNA of the CDR3 is TGTGCCAGCTCGACCGCCCCCAGGAGTGGCTACACCTTC. Its translation: CASSTAPRSGYTF.

This sequence joins TRBV27 and TRBJ1-1; D call uncertain. Germline CDR1 and CDR2: MNHEY and SMNVEV (reference sequence). The ends were cut back, 6 bases at V and 4 bases at J, with 15 bases in the middle. The CDR3 contains 14 residues. The CDR3 here is CASSDFNTATEAFF. The CDR3 DNA follows: TGTGCCAGCAGCGATTTTAACACGGCCACTGAAGCTTTCTTT.

The chain recombines TRBV29-1 with TRBJ2-2, with D perhaps TRBD1 (6 bases). Germline CDR1 reads SQVTM; CDR2 reads ANQGSEA. The CDR3 extends over 14 amino acids. V was clipped by 4 bases and J by 2 bases, with 11 bases between them. For the CDR3, the DNA is TGCAGCGTTGGGGGGCGACATAACACCGGGGAGCTGTTTTTT. Protein: CSVGGRHNTGELFF.

The V and J genes are TRBV6-1 and TRBJ1-1; maybe TRBD1 (6 bases). The CDR3 length is 13 residues. From germline, CDR1 is MNHNS and CDR2 SASEGT. Trimming pared 2 bases from V and 7 bases from J, leaving 11 bases between. This chain's CDR3 is CASSEPPTGEAFF. The CDR3 DNA is TGTGCCAGCAGTGAACCTCCGACAGGTGAAGCTTTCTTT.

This clone was recorded a few times. CDR3 in DNA: TGTGCCAGCAGCTTAGGGGGGAGCCAGCCCCAGCATTTT. It is translated as CASSLGGSQPQHF. The gene calls are TRBV7-8 and TRBJ1-5, with D tentatively TRBD1 (5 bases). Trimming shortened V by 1 base and J by 7 bases, and 8 bases separated the two germline ends. The CDR3 runs 13 residues. Germline CDR1 is SGHVS and CDR2 is FQNEAQ.

The chain uses TRBV28 and TRBJ2-1, with 12 bases identical to TRBD2. The V gene end was trimmed by 2 bases and the J gene end by 5 bases; junction bases not matched to a gene: 4. This CDR3 is 16 amino acids long. Germline V gene lookup returns CDR1 MDHEN and CDR2 SYDVKM. CDR3 DNA: TGTGCCAGCAGTTTACTCTCTAGCGGGGGGGACAATGAGCAGTTCTTC. Protein sequence: CASSLLSSGGDNEQFF.

J is TRBJ1-2 and V is TRBV20-1; D gene uncertain. The length of the CDR3 is 13 residues. V was pared by 3 bases and J by 1 base, with 9 bases between. Germline CDR1 reads DFQATT; CDR2 reads SNEGSKA (reference sequence). The CDR3 DNA follows: TGCAGTGCTAGTAGAAGCTATAACTATGGCTACACCTTC. This gives the protein CSASRSYNYGYTF.

The gene calls are TRBV19 and TRBJ1-5; weak D call: TRBD1 (6 bases). Germline CDR1 and CDR2: LNHDA and SQIVND (reference sequence). The CDR3 runs 15 residues. The V end was cut by 1 base, the J end by 7 bases, with 14 bases between. CDR3 sequence (DNA): TGTGCCAGTAGTATAGGAGGGGGGCGGCTACAGCCCCAGCATTTT. Residues: CASSIGGGRLQPQHF. Looking up the rest from reference TRBV19 and TRBJ1-5 gives the full variable domain: DGGITQSPKYLFRKEGQNVTLSCEQNLNHDAMYWYRQDPGQGLRLIYYSQIVNDFQKGDIAEGYSVSREKKESFPLTVTSAQKNPTAFYLCASSIGGGRLQPQHFGDGTRLSIL.

CDR3 loop: CASSGGERATDTQYF. For the CDR3, the DNA is TGTGCCAGCAGTGGGGGGGAAAGGGCCACAGATACGCAGTATTTT. The chain recombines TRBV2 with TRBJ2-3, with D possibly being TRBD2 (6 bases). CDR1 and CDR2 (germline): SNHLY, FYNNEI. There are 15 residues in the CDR3. Trimming took off 4 bases at V and 2 bases at J, with 13 bases between the two ends.

The V and J genes are TRBV10-2 and TRBJ1-3, with a possible D match to TRBD1 (6 bases). V was shortened by 4 bases and J by 0 bases, with 10 bases between the two germline ends. There are 15 residues in the CDR3. Germline CDR1 reads WSHSY; CDR2 reads SAAADI. In nucleotides, the CDR3 is TGCGCCAGCAGTGGGGGGGCCATCTCTGGAAACACCATATATTTT. This encodes CASSGGAISGNTIYF.

The sample holds one count of this clone. This sequence joins TRBV4-1 and TRBJ2-7; D could derive from TRBD1 or TRBD2 (5 bases each). The CDR3 is made up of 15 amino acids. The germline CDR1 and CDR2 sequences are MGHRA and YSYEKL. Trimming cost V 4 bases and J 3 bases, with 16 bases left between them. The CDR3 is CASSLGTGGVYEQYF. The CDR3 DNA follows: TGCGCCAGCAGCCTGGGTACAGGAGGAGTCTACGAGCAGTACTTC.

The chain joins TRBV3-1 (or the pseudogene TRBV3-2) to TRBJ1-6; unclear D gene. Germline V gene sequence: CDR1 LGHDT, CDR2 YNNKEL (reference sequence). The CDR3 contains 15 residues. V lost 4 bases, J lost 7 bases, and 14 bases lay in between. As DNA, the CDR3 is TGTGCCAGCAGCCCGCAAACCGGGCAAAATTCACCCCTCCACTTT. Protein sequence: CASSPQTGQNSPLHF.

The V and J genes are TRBV2 and TRBJ1-2; D unclear. Looked up from germline, CDR1 is SNHLY and CDR2 is FYNNEI. CDR3 size: 14 residues. Trimming removed 1 base at V and 4 bases at J, with 10 bases between. The CDR3 region has the DNA TGTGCCAGCAGTGAAGGAACCCCTAGCTATGGCTACACCTTC. Translation: CASSEGTPSYGYTF.

The chain recombines TRBV2 with TRBJ1-5; unclear D gene. Germline loops: CDR1 SNHLY, CDR2 FYNNEI. Trimming pared 1 base from V and 6 bases from J, leaving 13 bases between. This CDR3 comprises 15 residues. The CDR3 is CASSEDDGWVQPQHF. In DNA, the CDR3 is TGTGCCAGCAGTGAAGATGACGGGTGGGTTCAGCCCCAGCATTTT.

The chain is built from TRBV19 and TRBJ2-2, with D possibly matching TRBD1 (5 bases). V lost 5 bases and J 6 bases, leaving 16 bases between the germline ends. This CDR3 has 15 amino acids. Germline V CDR1 and CDR2: LNHDA, SQIVND (reference sequence). DNA for the CDR3: TGTGCCAGTAGTTTACAGGCAGGTGCGGCCGGGGAGCTGTTTTTT. Protein: CASSLQAGAAGELFF.